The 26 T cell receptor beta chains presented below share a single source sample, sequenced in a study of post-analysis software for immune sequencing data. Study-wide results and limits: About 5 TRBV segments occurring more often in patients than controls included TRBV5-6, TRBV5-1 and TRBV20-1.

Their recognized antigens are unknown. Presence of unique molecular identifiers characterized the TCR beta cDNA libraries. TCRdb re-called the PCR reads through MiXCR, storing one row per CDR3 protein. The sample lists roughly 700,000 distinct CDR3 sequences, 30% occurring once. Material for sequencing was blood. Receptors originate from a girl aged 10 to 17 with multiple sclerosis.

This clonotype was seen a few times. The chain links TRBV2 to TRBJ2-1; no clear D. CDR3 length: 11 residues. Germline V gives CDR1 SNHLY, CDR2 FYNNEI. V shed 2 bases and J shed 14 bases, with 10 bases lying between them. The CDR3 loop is CASSESASEFF. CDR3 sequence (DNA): TGTGCCAGCAGTGAATCCGCTTCCGAGTTCTTC.

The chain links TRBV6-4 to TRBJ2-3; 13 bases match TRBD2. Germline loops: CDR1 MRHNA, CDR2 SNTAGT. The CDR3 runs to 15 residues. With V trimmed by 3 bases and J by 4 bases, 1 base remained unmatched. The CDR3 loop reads CASSEGLAGSDTQYF. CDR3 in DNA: TGTGCCAGCAGTGAGGGACTAGCGGGATCAGATACGCAGTATTTT.

The chain's CDR3 is CASSKGIYEQYF. The DNA of the CDR3 is TGTGCCAGCAGCAAAGGAATCTACGAGCAGTACTTC. The chain links TRBV21-1 to TRBJ2-7. TRBV21-1 is labeled a pseudogene. This CDR3 has 12 residues.

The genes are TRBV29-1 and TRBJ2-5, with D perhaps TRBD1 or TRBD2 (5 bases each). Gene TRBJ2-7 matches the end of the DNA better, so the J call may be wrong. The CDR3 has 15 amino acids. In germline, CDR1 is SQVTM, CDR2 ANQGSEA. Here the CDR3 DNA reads TGCAGCGTTGAGACCTCCGGGACGGGGCTTTACGAGCAGTACTTC. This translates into CSVETSGTGLYEQYF.

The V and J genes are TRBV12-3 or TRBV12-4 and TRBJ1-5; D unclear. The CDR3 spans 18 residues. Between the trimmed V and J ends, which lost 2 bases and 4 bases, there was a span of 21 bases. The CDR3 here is CASSLSITGPQENQPQHF. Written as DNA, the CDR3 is TGTGCCAGCAGTTTATCAATTACGGGTCCCCAGGAAAATCAGCCCCAGCATTTT.

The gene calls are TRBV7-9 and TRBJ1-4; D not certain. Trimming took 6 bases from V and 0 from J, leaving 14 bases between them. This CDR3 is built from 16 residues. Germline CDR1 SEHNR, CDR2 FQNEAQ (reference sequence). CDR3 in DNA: TGTGCCAGCAGGTCGTCGCCAGCAGCAACTAATGAAAAACTGTTTTTT. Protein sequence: CASRSSPAATNEKLFF. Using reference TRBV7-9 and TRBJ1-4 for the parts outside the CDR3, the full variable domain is DTGVSQNPRHKITKRGQNVTFRCDPISEHNRLYWYRQTLGQGPEFLTYFQNEAQLEKSRLLSDRFSAERPKGSFSTLEIQRTEQGDSAMYLCASRSSPAATNEKLFFGSGTQLSVL.

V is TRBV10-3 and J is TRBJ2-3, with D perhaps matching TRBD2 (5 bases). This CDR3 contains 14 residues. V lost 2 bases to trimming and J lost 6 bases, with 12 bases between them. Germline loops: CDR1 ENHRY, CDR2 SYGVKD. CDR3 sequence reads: CAISEATRGDTQYF. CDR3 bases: TGTGCCATCAGTGAGGCAACTAGAGGGGATACGCAGTATTTT.

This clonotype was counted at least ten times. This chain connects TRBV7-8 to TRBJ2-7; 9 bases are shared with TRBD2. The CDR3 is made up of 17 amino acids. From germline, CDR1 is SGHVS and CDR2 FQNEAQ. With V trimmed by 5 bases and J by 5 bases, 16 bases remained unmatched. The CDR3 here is CASSPLSPAGTSNEQYF. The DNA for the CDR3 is TGTGCCAGCAGCCCTCTCTCCCCCGCCGGGACTAGCAACGAGCAGTACTTC.

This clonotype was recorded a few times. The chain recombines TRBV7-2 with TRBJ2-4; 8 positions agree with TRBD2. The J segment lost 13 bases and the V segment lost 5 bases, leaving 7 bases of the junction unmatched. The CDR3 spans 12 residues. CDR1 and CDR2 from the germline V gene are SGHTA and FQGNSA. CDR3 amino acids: CASSIRTSRQYF. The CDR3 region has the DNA TGTGCCAGCAGCATTCGGACTAGCAGGCAGTACTTC.

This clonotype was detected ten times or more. CDR3 bases: TGTGCCAGCAGCGCGGGACTCGGAAGCACAGATACGCAGTATTTT. Protein: CASSAGLGSTDTQYF. The gene calls are TRBV6-4 and TRBJ2-3; weak D call: TRBD2 (6 bases). V lost 6 bases and J 0 bases, leaving 13 bases between the germline ends. The CDR3 is 15 residues long. Germline V lookup: CDR1 MRHNA, CDR2 SNTAGT.

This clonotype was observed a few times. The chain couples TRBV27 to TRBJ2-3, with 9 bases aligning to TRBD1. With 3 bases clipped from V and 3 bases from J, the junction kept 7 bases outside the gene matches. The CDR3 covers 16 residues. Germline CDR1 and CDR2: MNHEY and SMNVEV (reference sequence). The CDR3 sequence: CASSFFGTGTTDTQYF. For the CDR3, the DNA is TGTGCCAGCAGTTTTTTCGGGACAGGGACAACAGATACGCAGTATTTT.

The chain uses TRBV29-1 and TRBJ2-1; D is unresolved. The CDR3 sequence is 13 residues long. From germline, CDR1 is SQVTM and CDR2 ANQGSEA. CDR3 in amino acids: CGATQVFYNEQFF. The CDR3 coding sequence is TGCGGCGCTACCCAAGTATTCTACAATGAGCAGTTCTTC.

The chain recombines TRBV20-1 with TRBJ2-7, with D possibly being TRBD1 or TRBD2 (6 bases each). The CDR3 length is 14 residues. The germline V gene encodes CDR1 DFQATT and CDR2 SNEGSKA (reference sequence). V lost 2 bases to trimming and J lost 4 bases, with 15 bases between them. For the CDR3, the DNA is TGCAGTGCTAGAATTGCAGGGGACTGGTACGAGCAGTACTTC. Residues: CSARIAGDWYEQYF.

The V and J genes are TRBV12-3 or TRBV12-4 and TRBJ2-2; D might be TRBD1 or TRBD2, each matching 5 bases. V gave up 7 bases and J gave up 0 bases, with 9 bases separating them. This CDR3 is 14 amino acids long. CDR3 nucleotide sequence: TGTGCCAGCACCGGGGCTCCGAACACCGGGGAGCTGTTTTTT. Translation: CASTGAPNTGELFF.

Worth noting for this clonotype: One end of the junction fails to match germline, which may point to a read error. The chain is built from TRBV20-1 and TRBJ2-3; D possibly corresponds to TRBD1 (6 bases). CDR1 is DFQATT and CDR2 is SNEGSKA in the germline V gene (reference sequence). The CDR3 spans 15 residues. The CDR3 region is CSARDPQRTADAQYF. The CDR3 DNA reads TGCAGTGCTAGAGATCCCCAGCGGACAGCAGATGCGCAGTATTTT.

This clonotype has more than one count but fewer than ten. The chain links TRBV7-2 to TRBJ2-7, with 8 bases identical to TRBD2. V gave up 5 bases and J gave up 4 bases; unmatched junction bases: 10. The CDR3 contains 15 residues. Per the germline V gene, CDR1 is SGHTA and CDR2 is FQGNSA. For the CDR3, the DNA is TGTGCCAGCAGCCCGCAGAGCGGGAGAACGTACGAGCAGTACTTC. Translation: CASSPQSGRTYEQYF.

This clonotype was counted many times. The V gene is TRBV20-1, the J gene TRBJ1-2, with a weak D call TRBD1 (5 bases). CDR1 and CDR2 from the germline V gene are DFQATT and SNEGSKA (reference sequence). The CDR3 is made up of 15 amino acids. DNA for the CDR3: TGCAGCGTAGAGAGTGGGGATCTTGGGGCTTATGGCTACACCTTC. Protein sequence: CSVESGDLGAYGYTF.

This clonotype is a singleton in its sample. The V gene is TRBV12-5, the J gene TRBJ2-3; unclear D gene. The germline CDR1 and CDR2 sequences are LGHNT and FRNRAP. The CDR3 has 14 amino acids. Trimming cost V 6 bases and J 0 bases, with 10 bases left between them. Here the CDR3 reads CASGSGPSTDTQYF. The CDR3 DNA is TGTGCTAGTGGATCCGGACCCAGCACAGATACGCAGTATTTT.

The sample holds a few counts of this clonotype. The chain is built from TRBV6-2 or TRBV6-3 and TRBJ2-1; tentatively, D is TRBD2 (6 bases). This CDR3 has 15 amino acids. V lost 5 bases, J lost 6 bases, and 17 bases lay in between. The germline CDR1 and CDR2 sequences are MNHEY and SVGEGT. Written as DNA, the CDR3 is TGTGCCAGCAGTCGGCCGCGGGGAAGGGGCAATGAGCAGTTCTTC. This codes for CASSRPRGRGNEQFF.

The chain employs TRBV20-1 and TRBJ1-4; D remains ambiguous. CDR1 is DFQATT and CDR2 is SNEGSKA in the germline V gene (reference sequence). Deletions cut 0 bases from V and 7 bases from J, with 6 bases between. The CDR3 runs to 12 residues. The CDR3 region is CSARDGSEKLFF. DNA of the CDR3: TGCAGTGCTAGAGATGGTTCTGAAAAACTGTTTTTT.

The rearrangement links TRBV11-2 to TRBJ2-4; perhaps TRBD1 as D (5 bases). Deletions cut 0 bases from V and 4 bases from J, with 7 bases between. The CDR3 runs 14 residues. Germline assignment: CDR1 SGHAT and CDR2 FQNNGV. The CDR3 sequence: CASSLDRQKNIQYF. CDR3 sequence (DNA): TGTGCCAGCAGCTTAGATCGACAGAAAAACATTCAGTACTTC. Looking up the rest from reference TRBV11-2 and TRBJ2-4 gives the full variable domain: EAGVAQSPRYKIIEKRQSVAFWCNPISGHATLYWYQQILGQGPKLLIQFQNNGVVDDSQLPKDRFSAERLKGVDSTLKIQPAKLEDSAVYLCASSLDRQKNIQYFGAGTRLSVL.

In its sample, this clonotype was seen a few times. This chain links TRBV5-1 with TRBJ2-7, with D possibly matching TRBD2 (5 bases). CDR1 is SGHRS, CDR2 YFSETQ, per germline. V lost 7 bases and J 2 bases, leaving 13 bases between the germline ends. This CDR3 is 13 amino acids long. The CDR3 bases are TGCGCCAGCTCGGAGGCCCTCACCTACGAGCAGTACTTC. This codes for CASSEALTYEQYF.

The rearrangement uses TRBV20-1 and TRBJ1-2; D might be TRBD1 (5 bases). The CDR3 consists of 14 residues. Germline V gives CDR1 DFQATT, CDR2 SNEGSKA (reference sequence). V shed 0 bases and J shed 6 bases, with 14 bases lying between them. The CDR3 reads CSARDRLGVDGYTF. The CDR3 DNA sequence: TGCAGTGCTAGAGATCGTTTGGGGGTCGATGGCTACACCTTC.

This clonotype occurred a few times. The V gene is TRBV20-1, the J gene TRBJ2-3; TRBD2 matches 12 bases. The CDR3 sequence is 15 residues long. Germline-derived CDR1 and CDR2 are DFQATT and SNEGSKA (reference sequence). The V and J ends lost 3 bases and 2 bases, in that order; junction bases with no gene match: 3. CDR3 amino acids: CSARGTSGYTDTQYF. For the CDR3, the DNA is TGCAGTGCTAGGGGGACTAGCGGGTACACAGATACGCAGTATTTT.

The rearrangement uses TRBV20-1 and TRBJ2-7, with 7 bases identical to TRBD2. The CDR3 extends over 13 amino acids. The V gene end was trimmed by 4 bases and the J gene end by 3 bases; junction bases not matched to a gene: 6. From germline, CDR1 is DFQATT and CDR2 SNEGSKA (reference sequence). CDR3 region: CSANSGARYEQYF. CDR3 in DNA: TGCAGTGCTAACAGCGGGGCCCGCTACGAGCAGTACTTC.

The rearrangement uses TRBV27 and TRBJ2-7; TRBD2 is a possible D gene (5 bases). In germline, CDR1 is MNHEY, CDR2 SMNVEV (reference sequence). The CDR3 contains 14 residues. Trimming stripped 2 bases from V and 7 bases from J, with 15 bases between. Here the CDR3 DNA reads TGTGCCAGCAGTTTAAGCGGCACCGTGAGGGAGCAGTACTTC. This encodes CASSLSGTVREQYF.